These 30 T cell receptor beta chains originate from one sample sequenced in a study of blood T cell repertoires in COVID-19. TCRdb's table, derived via immunoSEQ multiplex PCR, lists solely in-frame clones and lacks some. The sample yields 200,000 to 250,000 clones, 82% seen once. The source material was peripheral blood. The receptors come from a woman aged 80 or older with active or convalescent COVID-19.

The chain has TRBV9 and TRBJ2-7, with TRBD1 identical over 7 bases. Germline V lookup: CDR1 SGDLS, CDR2 YYNGEE. CDR3 length: 15 residues. After removal of 3 bases from V and 3 bases from J, the junction contained 9 bases not matched to a gene. Here the CDR3 DNA reads TGTGCCAGCAGCGCAGAAGACAGGGTTATCTACGAGCAGTACTTC. Its translation: CASSAEDRVIYEQYF.

This rearrangement joins TRBV10-3 to TRBJ2-5; D remains unclear. In germline, CDR1 is ENHRY, CDR2 SYGVKD. The V gene lost 0 bases and the J gene lost 5 bases, with 13 bases spanning the gap. The length of the CDR3 is 15 residues. The CDR3 here is CAISESAAPRETQYF. The CDR3 DNA reads as TGTGCCATCAGTGAGTCCGCTGCCCCCCGGGAGACCCAGTACTTC.

As concerns this clone: Other DNA sequences from this sample encode an identical CDR3 as well. The rearrangement links TRBV18 to TRBJ2-3; 8 bases are shared with TRBD2. V lost 3 bases and J lost 1; bases outside the gene matches: 0. The CDR3 runs to 14 residues. Germline V gene sequence: CDR1 KGHSH, CDR2 LQKENI. The chain's CDR3 is CASSPSGGTDTQYF. CDR3 sequence (DNA): TGTGCCAGCTCACCTAGCGGGGGCACAGATACGCAGTATTTT. The whole variable domain, remainder taken from reference TRBV18 and TRBJ2-3, is NAGVMQNPRHLVRRRGQEARLRCSPMKGHSHVYWYRQLPEEGLKFMVYLQKENIIDESGMPKERFSAEFPKEGPSILRIQQVVRGDSAAYFCASSPSGGTDTQYFGPGTRLTVL.

The rearrangement joins TRBV5-1 to TRBJ2-2; 10 nucleotides line up with TRBD1. J was trimmed by 7 bases and V by 3 bases; bases with no gene match: 6. Germline V gene sequence: CDR1 SGHRS, CDR2 YFSETQ. The CDR3 is 15 amino acids. The CDR3 bases are TGCGCCAGCAGCTGGGGACAGGGGTTTCACGGGGAGCTGTTTTTT. Amino acid sequence: CASSWGQGFHGELFF.

The rearrangement links TRBV10-3 to TRBJ2-1; D perhaps matches TRBD2 (7 bases). V dropped 3 bases and J dropped 1 base, with 16 bases sitting between them. The germline V gene has CDR1 ENHRY and CDR2 SYGVKD. The CDR3 extends over 17 amino acids. CDR3 bases: TGTGCCATCAGTGACTTGCGAGGGGGGGTGTCCTACAATGAGCAGTTCTTC. It yields the protein CAISDLRGGVSYNEQFF.

The chain recombines TRBV5-1 with TRBJ1-6, with D perhaps TRBD1 (5 bases). This CDR3 spans 13 amino acids. Trimming shortened V by 4 bases and J by 10 bases, and 12 bases separated the two germline ends. Per germline, CDR1 SGHRS and CDR2 YFSETQ. The CDR3 coding sequence is TGCGCCAGCAGCAGTTCAGGGAACTCACCCCTCCACTTT. Its translation is CASSSSGNSPLHF.

The chain links TRBV20-1 to TRBJ2-7; 8 bases align to TRBD2. CDR1 DFQATT and CDR2 SNEGSKA come from the germline V gene (reference sequence). V gave up 3 bases and J gave up 2 bases; unmatched junction bases: 6. CDR3 length: 14 residues. CDR3 DNA sequence: TGCAGTGCTAGTTGGCGGGAGGAGGCCTACGAGCAGTACTTC. Translation: CSASWREEAYEQYF.

This clone has just one count. The rearrangement uses TRBV4-1 and TRBJ1-5, with D uncertain. V lost 1 base and J 0 bases, leaving 10 bases between the germline ends. The CDR3 loop spans 16 amino acids. Germline CDR1 reads MGHRA; CDR2 reads YSYEKL. CDR3 protein: CASSQGGGYSNQPQHF. The CDR3, as DNA: TGCGCCAGCAGCCAAGGCGGTGGTTATAGCAATCAGCCCCAGCATTTT.

The V call is TRBV18, the J call TRBJ1-4, with 7 bases that match TRBD1. The germline gives CDR1 KGHSH, CDR2 LQKENI. Unmatched junction bases numbered 19, after V lost 0 bases and J lost 0 bases. The CDR3 covers 22 residues. This chain's CDR3 is CASSPPNRSGQGDSATNEKLFF. In DNA, the CDR3 is TGTGCCAGCTCACCACCGAATCGAAGTGGGCAGGGGGACTCTGCAACTAATGAAAAACTGTTTTTT.

The chain employs TRBV6-5 and TRBJ1-2, with 7 positions matching TRBD1. Germline trimming cut 6 bases from V and 7 bases from J; bases unmatched to any gene: 8. Germline assignment: CDR1 MNHEY and CDR2 SVGAGI. The CDR3 sequence is 13 residues long. In DNA, the CDR3 is TGTGCCAGCAGGGCAGCAGGGGGAGGTGGCTACACCTTC. It codes for CASRAAGGGGYTF.

This clone was picked up many times. V usage is TRBV7-8 and J usage is TRBJ2-7, with TRBD1 matching over 7 bases. The germline CDR1 and CDR2 sequences are SGHVS and FQNEAQ. There are 15 residues in the CDR3. Trimming at V came to 2 bases and at J to 3 bases, leaving 7 bases not matched to a gene. CDR3 region: CASSLLTGEFYEQYF. The CDR3 nucleotides are TGTGCCAGCAGCTTACTAACAGGGGAGTTCTACGAGCAGTACTTC. Full variable domain (rest looked up from reference TRBV7-8 and TRBJ2-7): GAGVSQSPRYKVAKRGQDVALRCDPISGHVSLFWYQQALGQGPEFLTYFQNEAQLDKSGLPSDRFFAERPEGSVSTLKIQRTQQEDSAVYLCASSLLTGEFYEQYFGPGTRLTVT.

V and J are TRBV15 and TRBJ2-5, with a possible D match to TRBD1 (6 bases). V lost 0 bases and J lost 1, with 9 bases in between. The CDR3 is made up of 15 amino acids. The germline gives CDR1 LNHNV, CDR2 YYDKDF (reference sequence). CDR3 sequence: CATSRDQGRQETQYF. CDR3 sequence (DNA): TGTGCCACCAGCAGAGATCAGGGGCGCCAAGAGACCCAGTACTTC.

V and J are TRBV19 and TRBJ2-7; 9 bases are a match to TRBD1. V gave up 9 bases and J gave up 4 bases; unmatched junction bases: 13. The CDR3 has 15 amino acids. Per the germline V gene, CDR1 is LNHDA and CDR2 is SQIVND (reference sequence). The CDR3 region is CASIYQRDRAYEQYF. The CDR3 bases are TGTGCCAGCATTTATCAACGGGACAGGGCTTACGAGCAGTACTTC.

This chain uses TRBV11-2 with TRBJ2-3; a weak D match, TRBD1 (6 bases). V lost 5 bases, J lost 2 bases, and 14 bases lay in between. The CDR3 runs to 15 residues. Germline V gives CDR1 SGHAT, CDR2 FQNNGV. CDR3 coding DNA: TGTGCCAGCAGCCCGGGGACACCGACCACAGATACGCAGTATTTT. Residues: CASSPGTPTTDTQYF.

The sample holds one count of this clone. The chain has TRBV15 and TRBJ2-7; TRBD2 aligns across 13 bases. V lost 0 bases, J lost 2 bases, and 1 base stayed unmatched. Germline values: CDR1 LNHNV, CDR2 YYDKDF (reference sequence). The CDR3 extends over 16 amino acids. CDR3 sequence (DNA): TGTGCCACCAGCAGAGAGGGACTAGCGGGGCCCTACGAGCAGTACTTC. It is translated as CATSREGLAGPYEQYF.

The chain is built from TRBV9 and TRBJ2-7; TRBD1 matches at 7 bases. Unmatched junction bases numbered 8, after V lost 3 bases and J lost 5 bases. Germline V gives CDR1 SGDLS, CDR2 YYNGEE. The CDR3 runs 14 residues. CDR3 sequence reads: CASSARTGLNEQYF. The CDR3 DNA follows: TGTGCCAGCAGCGCTAGGACAGGTCTCAACGAGCAGTACTTC.

The CDR3 spells CASSSVRWFNTEAFF. In DNA form, the CDR3 reads TGTGCCAGCAGCTCCGTACGGTGGTTCAACACTGAAGCTTTCTTT. The chain is built from TRBV7-9 and TRBJ1-1; D remains ambiguous. In germline, CDR1 is SEHNR, CDR2 FQNEAQ (reference sequence). The CDR3 is made up of 15 amino acids. V lost 4 bases, J lost 2 bases, and 14 bases lay in between.

The chain joins TRBV5-5 to TRBJ2-7; D call uncertain. The CDR3 is 15 amino acids. Germline values: CDR1 SGHKS, CDR2 YYEKEE (reference sequence). Trimming took 1 base from V and 1 from J, leaving 12 bases between them. The CDR3 loop reads CASSLSFATSYEQYF. DNA for the CDR3: TGTGCCAGCAGCTTGAGTTTTGCGACATCCTACGAGCAGTACTTC. The full variable domain, rest sourced from reference TRBV5-5 and TRBJ2-7, is DAGVTQSPTHLIKTRGQQVTLRCSPISGHKSVSWYQQVLGQGPQFIFQYYEKEERGRGNFPDRFSARQFPNYSSELNVNALLLGDSALYLCASSLSFATSYEQYFGPGTRLTVT.

This clone was seen only once. The rearrangement joins TRBV19 to TRBJ1-4; no definite D call. CDR3 size: 15 residues. The germline CDR1 and CDR2 sequences are LNHDA and SQIVND (reference sequence). V was cut by 3 bases and J by 7 bases, with 15 bases left in between. Here the CDR3 DNA reads TGTGCCAGTAGTATTGGGCCAGGAGGTGGTGAAAAACTGTTTTTT. It specifies CASSIGPGGGEKLFF.

The chain couples TRBV29-1 to TRBJ1-1; D unclear. CDR3 size: 10 residues. The germline CDR1 and CDR2 sequences are SQVTM and ANQGSEA. Trimming removed 2 bases at V and 6 bases at J, with 4 bases between. The DNA of the CDR3 is TGCAGCGTTGAATCTCCTGAAGCTTTCTTT. Its protein product is CSVESPEAFF.

The rearrangement uses TRBV30 and TRBJ1-1, with 7 nucleotides matching TRBD1. J lost 5 bases, V lost 3 bases, and 21 bases had no gene match. Germline lookup yields CDR1 GTSNPN and CDR2 SVGIG (reference sequence). The CDR3 is 18 amino acids. DNA of the CDR3: TGTGCCTGGAGCCAACTCAAAACCGGGACAGAGGGCGGTACTGAAGCTTTCTTT. Protein product: CAWSQLKTGTEGGTEAFF.

V usage is TRBV29-1 and J usage is TRBJ2-7, with D possibly matching TRBD2 (6 bases). Trimming took off 0 bases at V and 5 bases at J, with 20 bases between the two ends. The CDR3 is 16 residues long. Germline V lookup: CDR1 SQVTM, CDR2 ANQGSEA. CDR3 loop: CSVEDPFRPREDEQYF. In DNA, the CDR3 is TGCAGCGTTGAAGATCCCTTCAGACCCAGGGAGGACGAGCAGTACTTC.

The CDR3 protein is CASSPTGQGAASPLHF. CDR3 in DNA: TGCGCCAGCAGCCCCACCGGACAGGGGGCAGCTTCACCCCTCCACTTT. This chain uses TRBV5-1 with TRBJ1-6, with 11 bases identical to TRBD1. The germline CDR1 and CDR2 sequences are SGHRS and YFSETQ. J gave up 9 bases and V 4 bases, and 9 bases lay outside the gene matches. This CDR3 is 16 amino acids long. Full variable domain (remainder filled in from reference TRBV5-1 and TRBJ1-6): KAGVTQTPRYLIKTRGQQVTLSCSPISGHRSVSWYQQTPGQGLQFLFEYFSETQRNKGNFPGRFSGRQFSNSRSEMNVSTLELGDSALYLCASSPTGQGAASPLHFGNGTRLTVT.

Only a few counts were recorded for this clone. The V gene is TRBV2, the J gene TRBJ1-6, with 10 nucleotides matching TRBD1. The CDR3 spans 16 residues. The germline gives CDR1 SNHLY, CDR2 FYNNEI. The ends lost 7 bases at V and 1 base at J; junction bases unmatched: 4. CDR3 protein: CASNRDRGSYNSPLHF. The CDR3 DNA is TGTGCCAGCAACCGGGACAGGGGTTCCTATAATTCACCCCTCCACTTT.

This chain uses TRBV6-5 with TRBJ2-7, with 8 bases matching TRBD1. Trimming took 5 bases from V and 4 from J; bases not matched to a gene: 4. The CDR3 spans 13 residues. Germline loops: CDR1 MNHEY, CDR2 SVGAGI. Here the CDR3 reads CASSRQGLYEQYF. The CDR3 DNA follows: TGTGCCAGCAGTCGACAGGGGTTGTACGAGCAGTACTTC.

This sequence joins TRBV5-4 and TRBJ2-1; 11 bases are shared with TRBD2. The CDR3 loop spans 15 amino acids. The J segment lost 7 bases and the V segment lost 4 bases, leaving 7 bases of the junction unmatched. Germline assignment: CDR1 SGHNT and CDR2 YYREEE (reference sequence). CDR3 sequence: CASSRTSGSSNEQFF. The CDR3 DNA reads TGTGCCAGCAGCCGGACTAGCGGGTCATCTAATGAGCAGTTCTTC.

The chain is built from TRBV7-8 and TRBJ1-2; the D gene is possibly TRBD1 (6 bases). Germline loops: CDR1 SGHVS, CDR2 FQNEAQ. V lost 5 bases and J 5 bases, leaving 9 bases between the germline ends. The CDR3 length is 12 residues. The CDR3 DNA follows: TGTGCCAGCAGCCAAGGACAGTATGGCTACACCTTC. Translation: CASSQGQYGYTF.

This clone was counted a single time. This chain uses TRBV2 with TRBJ1-2, with 7 bases fitting TRBD1. The V segment lost 6 bases and the J segment 5 bases; nucleotides outside the gene matches: 12. CDR3 length: 15 amino acids. CDR1 and CDR2 from the germline V gene are SNHLY and FYNNEI. In DNA, the CDR3 is TGTGCCAGCAGAATTACCGGGACAGAACTTTATGGCTACACCTTC. Its protein product is CASRITGTELYGYTF.

This CDR3 is CASSVGGGYTF. CDR3 DNA: TGTGCCAGCAGTGTTGGAGGTGGCTACACCTTC. This chain uses TRBV2 with TRBJ1-2; no definite D call. The germline V and J ends were trimmed by 4 bases and 7 bases, with 7 bases remaining between them. Germline CDR1 and CDR2: SNHLY and FYNNEI. The CDR3 has 11 amino acids.

The chain recombines TRBV6-4 with TRBJ2-1, with D hard to call. This CDR3 spans 15 amino acids. Germline V CDR1 and CDR2: MRHNA, SNTAGT. The ends were cut back, 0 bases at V and 5 bases at J, with 11 bases in the middle. CDR3 in DNA: TGTGCCAGCAGTGACTCTATACTTCCGAACAATGAGCAGTTCTTC. Translation: CASSDSILPNNEQFF.